Listed below are T cell receptor beta chains from one sample, sequenced in a study of blood T cell repertoires in COVID-19. Assay used: immunoSEQ multiplex PCR; TCRdb lists only in-frame clones, some missing. Among 80,000 to 100,000 clones listed, 80% were seen once. The source material was peripheral blood. The source is a human donor in a cohort sampled during active COVID-19. Each CDR3 is given with its conserved first and last residue. The order of the fields is J gene, clone size, D gene, V gene, CDR3 DNA, CDR3 protein. D genes are given only for firm matches. Clone size appears in some rows only: once, few, many, or a class for an expanded clone.

J gene: TRBJ1-2; clone size: -; D gene: TRBD1; V gene: TRBV7-2; CDR3 DNA: TGTGCCAGCAGTCCAACCGGGACAGGAGCACCTAACTATGGCTACACCTTC; CDR3 protein: CASSPTGTGAPNYGYTF
J gene: TRBJ1-4; clone size: -; D gene: -; V gene: TRBV25-1; CDR3 DNA: TGTGCCAGCAGTATGCGCGGGGGTGGGGAAAAACTGTTTTTT; CDR3 protein: CASSMRGGGEKLFF
J gene: TRBJ2-5; clone size: -; D gene: TRBD1; V gene: TRBV6-6; CDR3 DNA: TGTGCCAGCCTTCAACCTAGACAGGGAATCCCAGAGACCCAGTACTTC; CDR3 protein: CASLQPRQGIPETQYF
J gene: TRBJ2-3; clone size: -; D gene: -; V gene: TRBV5-4; CDR3 DNA: TGTGCCAGCAGCTTGGCCCCCACAGTACCAGATACGCAGTATTTT; CDR3 protein: CASSLAPTVPDTQYF
J gene: TRBJ2-7; clone size: few; D gene: TRBD2; V gene: TRBV27; CDR3 DNA: TGTGCCAGCAGTTACAGGCTAGCGGTGACGGACGAGCAGTACTTC; CDR3 protein: CASSYRLAVTDEQYF
J gene: TRBJ2-7; clone size: -; D gene: TRBD2; V gene: TRBV13; CDR3 DNA: TGTGCCAGCAGCCCGCAGAGCGGGAACCATAACTACGAGCAGTACTTC; CDR3 protein: CASSPQSGNHNYEQYF
J gene: TRBJ2-3; clone size: -; D gene: TRBD1; V gene: TRBV30; CDR3 DNA: TGTGCCTGGAAGGACAGGGGCACAGATACGCAGTATTTT; CDR3 protein: CAWKDRGTDTQYF
J gene: TRBJ2-1; clone size: -; D gene: TRBD1; V gene: TRBV30; CDR3 DNA: TGTGCCTGGAGTCCGACGACAGGGTTCTACAATGAGCAGTTCTTC; CDR3 protein: CAWSPTTGFYNEQFF
J gene: TRBJ2-7; clone size: -; D gene: TRBD1; V gene: TRBV5-6; CDR3 DNA: TGTGCCAGCAGCTTGGGACAGGGCCACGAGCAGTACTTC; CDR3 protein: CASSLGQGHEQYF
J gene: TRBJ1-2; clone size: -; D gene: -; V gene: TRBV2; CDR3 DNA: TGTGCCAGCAGTGAAGAGGGGCTGGGAGGCTACACCTTC; CDR3 protein: CASSEEGLGGYTF
J gene: TRBJ1-4; clone size: -; D gene: -; V gene: TRBV18; CDR3 DNA: TGTGCCAGCTCACCACCCTCAAAGGGAGGGCTCGGGAATGAAAAACTGTTTTTT; CDR3 protein: CASSPPSKGGLGNEKLFF
J gene: TRBJ2-7; clone size: -; D gene: -; V gene: TRBV3-1/TRBV3-2; CDR3 DNA: TGTGCCAGCAGCCTCAGCTCCTACGAGCAGTACTTC; CDR3 protein: CASSLSSYEQYF
J gene: TRBJ1-1; clone size: -; D gene: TRBD1; V gene: TRBV28; CDR3 DNA: TGTGCCAGCAGCACACCGGGACAGGGGTGGTCCACTGAAGCTTTCTTT; CDR3 protein: CASSTPGQGWSTEAFF
J gene: TRBJ2-7; clone size: -; D gene: TRBD2; V gene: TRBV5-1; CDR3 DNA: TGCGCCAGCAGCCCTACTAGCGGGATTACCTACGAGCAGTACTTC; CDR3 protein: CASSPTSGITYEQYF
J gene: TRBJ2-2; clone size: -; D gene: TRBD1; V gene: TRBV11-2; CDR3 DNA: TGTGCCAGCAGCTTGACACAGGGGGCCGGGGAGCTGTTTTTT; CDR3 protein: CASSLTQGAGELFF
J gene: TRBJ2-7; clone size: -; D gene: TRBD2; V gene: TRBV3-1/TRBV3-2; CDR3 DNA: TGTGCCAGCAGCCTCGCTAGCGGGAGAACCTACGAGCAGTACTTC; CDR3 protein: CASSLASGRTYEQYF
J gene: TRBJ1-1; clone size: few; D gene: -; V gene: TRBV7-2; CDR3 DNA: TGTGCCAGCAGCTTCTTTACATGGCCCGAAGCTTTCTTT; CDR3 protein: CASSFFTWPEAFF
J gene: TRBJ2-5; clone size: -; D gene: -; V gene: TRBV20-1; CDR3 DNA: TGCAGTGCTAGTCGGACAGCACAAGAGACCCAGTACTTC; CDR3 protein: CSASRTAQETQYF
J gene: TRBJ1-2; clone size: many; D gene: -; V gene: TRBV29-1; CDR3 DNA: TGCAGCGTTGACGACTCCTATGGCTACACCTTC; CDR3 protein: CSVDDSYGYTF
J gene: TRBJ2-1; clone size: -; D gene: -; V gene: TRBV5-5; CDR3 DNA: TGTGCCAGCAGCTGGCTCAACAATGAGCAGTTCTTC; CDR3 protein: CASSWLNNEQFF
J gene: TRBJ2-3; clone size: -; D gene: -; V gene: TRBV11-2; CDR3 DNA: TGTGCCAGCAGCTTAACTCTCCGAGATACGCAGTATTTT; CDR3 protein: CASSLTLRDTQYF
J gene: TRBJ2-5; clone size: -; D gene: -; V gene: TRBV5-6; CDR3 DNA: TGTGCCAGCAGCTTGGCGGTAGAGGAGACCCAGTACTTC; CDR3 protein: CASSLAVEETQYF
J gene: TRBJ2-7; clone size: -; D gene: -; V gene: TRBV21-1; CDR3 DNA: TGTGCCAGCAGCTTCCGGACAGGGGGCTGGTACGAGCAGTACTTC; CDR3 protein: CASSFRTGGWYEQYF
J gene: TRBJ1-1; clone size: -; D gene: -; V gene: TRBV3-1/TRBV3-2; CDR3 DNA: TGTGCCAGCAGCCAAGCTGGGCGAGACACTGAAGCTTTCTTT; CDR3 protein: CASSQAGRDTEAFF
J gene: TRBJ2-7; clone size: -; D gene: -; V gene: TRBV10-1; CDR3 DNA: TGCGCCAGCAGTCCAGGGGGGAGCGGGTTCCCCAACGAGCAGTACTTC; CDR3 protein: CASSPGGSGFPNEQYF
J gene: TRBJ2-7; clone size: -; D gene: -; V gene: TRBV14; CDR3 DNA: TGTGCCAGCAGCCAAGGGGGCCCCTACGAGCAGTACTTC; CDR3 protein: CASSQGGPYEQYF
J gene: TRBJ2-1; clone size: once; D gene: -; V gene: TRBV7-8; CDR3 DNA: TGTGCCAGCAGCTTAGCGGCGGCCAACCAACCCTCCAATGAGCAGTTCTTC; CDR3 protein: CASSLAAANQPSNEQFF
J gene: TRBJ1-1; clone size: -; D gene: -; V gene: TRBV7-9; CDR3 DNA: TGTGCCAGCAGCCAAGGGGAGGCCCGGGCTTTCTTT; CDR3 protein: CASSQGEARAFF
J gene: TRBJ1-3; clone size: -; D gene: -; V gene: TRBV28; CDR3 DNA: TGTGCCAGCAGTTTAAACGGTGGGGCGGATGCTGGAAACACCATATATTTT; CDR3 protein: CASSLNGGADAGNTIYF
J gene: TRBJ2-3; clone size: -; D gene: -; V gene: TRBV2; CDR3 DNA: TGTGCCAGCACGGTGAGCGGATACACAGATACGCAGTATTTT; CDR3 protein: CASTVSGYTDTQYF
J gene: TRBJ2-7; clone size: -; D gene: -; V gene: TRBV6-5; CDR3 DNA: TGTGCCAGCAGACCCTTCGGGAATGGATGGTACGAGCAGTACTTC; CDR3 protein: CASRPFGNGWYEQYF
J gene: TRBJ1-2; clone size: few; D gene: -; V gene: TRBV2; CDR3 DNA: TGTGCCAGCAGTGAAGTAGCAAGCCACTATGGCTACACCTTC; CDR3 protein: CASSEVASHYGYTF
J gene: TRBJ2-7; clone size: -; D gene: -; V gene: TRBV10-2; CDR3 DNA: TGCCTGAAAGAAGACAGCCCCCACGAGCAGTACTTC; CDR3 protein: CLKEDSPHEQYF
J gene: TRBJ2-2; clone size: -; D gene: TRBD1; V gene: TRBV11-1; CDR3 DNA: TGTGCCAGCAGGCGGACAGGGGGCGACGCCGGGGAGCTGTTTTTT; CDR3 protein: CASRRTGGDAGELFF
J gene: TRBJ1-2; clone size: -; D gene: -; V gene: TRBV6-6; CDR3 DNA: TGTGCCAGCAGTTACGACCAACAGGGTTACGGCTACACCTTC; CDR3 protein: CASSYDQQGYGYTF
J gene: TRBJ2-7; clone size: -; D gene: -; V gene: TRBV27; CDR3 DNA: TGTGCCAGCAGTTTTTCCGGGAGTACCGCCTACGAGCAGTACTTC; CDR3 protein: CASSFSGSTAYEQYF
J gene: TRBJ2-7; clone size: -; D gene: TRBD1; V gene: TRBV20-1; CDR3 DNA: TGCAGTGCTGGGACAGCCTACGAGCAGTACTTC; CDR3 protein: CSAGTAYEQYF
J gene: TRBJ2-7; clone size: -; D gene: TRBD2; V gene: TRBV29-1; CDR3 DNA: TGCAGCGTTGCCGGGACTAGCGGGAGAATCTACGAGCAGTACTTC; CDR3 protein: CSVAGTSGRIYEQYF
J gene: TRBJ2-1; clone size: -; D gene: TRBD2; V gene: TRBV24-1; CDR3 DNA: TGTGCCACCAGTGACCTCGGACTAGCGGGATCGGGGAATGAGCAGTTCTTC; CDR3 protein: CATSDLGLAGSGNEQFF
J gene: TRBJ1-2; clone size: once; D gene: -; V gene: TRBV6-5; CDR3 DNA: TGTGCCAGCAGTTTGGACAAAAACTATGGCTACACCTTC; CDR3 protein: CASSLDKNYGYTF
J gene: TRBJ2-2; clone size: -; D gene: TRBD2; V gene: TRBV4-1; CDR3 DNA: TGCGCCAGCAGCCAAGGCCCTAGCGGGCAGGGAAACACCGGGGAGCTGTTTTTT; CDR3 protein: CASSQGPSGQGNTGELFF
J gene: TRBJ1-6; clone size: -; D gene: -; V gene: TRBV7-2; CDR3 DNA: TGTGCCAGCAGCTTATCGAGGCAGAATTCACCCCTCCACTTT; CDR3 protein: CASSLSRQNSPLHF
J gene: TRBJ2-7; clone size: -; D gene: TRBD2; V gene: TRBV18; CDR3 DNA: TGTGCCAGCTCACCAGGACTAGCGACCTACGAGCAGTACTTC; CDR3 protein: CASSPGLATYEQYF
J gene: TRBJ1-6; clone size: -; D gene: -; V gene: TRBV28; CDR3 DNA: TGTGCCAGCAGTTTAGGGGCCGGAGCAACCCTCCACTTT; CDR3 protein: CASSLGAGATLHF
J gene: TRBJ1-2; clone size: -; D gene: TRBD1; V gene: TRBV12-3/TRBV12-4; CDR3 DNA: TGTGCCAGCAGCCGGAGGGGGCAGGATGGCTACACCTTC; CDR3 protein: CASSRRGQDGYTF
J gene: TRBJ1-4; clone size: -; D gene: -; V gene: TRBV20-1; CDR3 DNA: TGCAGTGCTAGTCGTCTCCAGGACAGAGATGAAAAACTGTTTTTT; CDR3 protein: CSASRLQDRDEKLFF
J gene: TRBJ1-5; clone size: -; D gene: TRBD1; V gene: TRBV28; CDR3 DNA: TGTGCCGGACAGGGTCCTAATCAGCCCCAGCATTTT; CDR3 protein: CAGQGPNQPQHF
J gene: TRBJ2-7; clone size: -; D gene: TRBD2; V gene: TRBV15; CDR3 DNA: TGTGCCACCTCCCCGGGGGGGGGCCGTTACGAGCAGTACTTC; CDR3 protein: CATSPGGGRYEQYF
J gene: TRBJ1-2; clone size: -; D gene: TRBD1; V gene: TRBV5-6; CDR3 DNA: TGTGCCAGCAGCCCGGGAGGGGGCGGCTATGGCTACACCTTC; CDR3 protein: CASSPGGGGYGYTF
J gene: TRBJ1-5; clone size: once; D gene: -; V gene: TRBV30; CDR3 DNA: TGTGCCTGGAGTAAGGCAGATGGGCATCAGCCCCAGCATTTT; CDR3 protein: CAWSKADGHQPQHF
J gene: TRBJ1-1; clone size: -; D gene: -; V gene: TRBV6-1; CDR3 DNA: TGTGCCAGCAGTGAACCGACTCCGAACACTGAAGCTTTCTTT; CDR3 protein: CASSEPTPNTEAFF
J gene: TRBJ2-3; clone size: once; D gene: TRBD2; V gene: TRBV28; CDR3 DNA: TGTGCCAGCAGCGTACTAGCGGGGGGGGTGTCAGGCACAGATACGCAGTATTTT; CDR3 protein: CASSVLAGGVSGTDTQYF
J gene: TRBJ2-5; clone size: -; D gene: TRBD1; V gene: TRBV11-2; CDR3 DNA: TGTGCCAGCAGCTACAGGGGGAACCAGTACTTC; CDR3 protein: CASSYRGNQYF
J gene: TRBJ1-3; clone size: few; D gene: -; V gene: TRBV6-5; CDR3 DNA: TGTGCCAGCCGGGGAGGTCGCCGATCTGGAAACACCATATATTTT; CDR3 protein: CASRGGRRSGNTIYF
J gene: TRBJ2-7; clone size: -; D gene: TRBD2; V gene: TRBV19; CDR3 DNA: TGTGCCAGTAAGGAAGTCGGGACTAGCACCGAGCAGTACTTC; CDR3 protein: CASKEVGTSTEQYF
J gene: TRBJ2-7; clone size: -; D gene: -; V gene: TRBV18; CDR3 DNA: TGTGCCAGCTCGCAGACAGTTTCCTACGAGCAGTACTTC; CDR3 protein: CASSQTVSYEQYF
J gene: TRBJ1-1; clone size: -; D gene: -; V gene: TRBV3-1/TRBV3-2; CDR3 DNA: TGTGCCAGCAGCCCCCTATGGGGGGGAGGGGGGGACACTGAAGCTTTCTTT; CDR3 protein: CASSPLWGGGGDTEAFF